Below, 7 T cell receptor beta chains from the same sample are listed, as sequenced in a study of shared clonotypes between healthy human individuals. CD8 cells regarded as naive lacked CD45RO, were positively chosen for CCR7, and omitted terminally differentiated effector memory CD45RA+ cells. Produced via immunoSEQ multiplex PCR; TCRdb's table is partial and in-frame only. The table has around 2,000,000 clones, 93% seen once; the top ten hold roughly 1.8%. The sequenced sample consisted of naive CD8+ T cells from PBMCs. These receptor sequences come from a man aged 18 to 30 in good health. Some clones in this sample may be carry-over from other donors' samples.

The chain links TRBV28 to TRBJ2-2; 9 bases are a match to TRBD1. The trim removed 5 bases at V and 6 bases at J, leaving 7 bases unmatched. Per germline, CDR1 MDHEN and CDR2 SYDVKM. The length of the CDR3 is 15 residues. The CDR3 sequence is CASSKDRGVSGELFF. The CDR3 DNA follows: TGTGCCAGCAGTAAAGACAGGGGGGTGTCCGGGGAGCTGTTTTTT.

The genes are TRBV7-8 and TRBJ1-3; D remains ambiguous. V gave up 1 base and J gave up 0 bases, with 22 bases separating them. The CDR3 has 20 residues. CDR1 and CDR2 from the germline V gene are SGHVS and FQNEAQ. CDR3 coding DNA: TGTGCCAGCAGCTTAGATGGGTTCGGCTCTACTTTGTACTCTGGAAACACCATATATTTT. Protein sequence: CASSLDGFGSTLYSGNTIYF.

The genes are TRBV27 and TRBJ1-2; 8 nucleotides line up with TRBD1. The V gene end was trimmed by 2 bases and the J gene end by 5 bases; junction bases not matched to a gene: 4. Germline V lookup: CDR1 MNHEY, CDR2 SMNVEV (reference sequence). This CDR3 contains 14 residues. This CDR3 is CASSLTGGLYGYTF. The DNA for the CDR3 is TGTGCCAGCAGTTTAACAGGGGGATTATATGGCTACACCTTC.

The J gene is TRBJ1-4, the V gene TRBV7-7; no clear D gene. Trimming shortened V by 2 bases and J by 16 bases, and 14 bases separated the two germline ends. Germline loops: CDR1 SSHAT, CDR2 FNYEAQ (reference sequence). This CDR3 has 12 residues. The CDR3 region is CASSLKGGTGFF. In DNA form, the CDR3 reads TGTGCCAGCAGCTTAAAAGGAGGTACGGGGTTTTTT.

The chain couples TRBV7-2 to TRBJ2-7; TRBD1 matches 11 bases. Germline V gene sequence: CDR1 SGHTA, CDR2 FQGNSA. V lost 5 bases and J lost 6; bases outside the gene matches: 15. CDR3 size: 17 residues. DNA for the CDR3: TGTGCCAGCAGCCCAGAATTGCCGGGACAGGGGGAAGGCGAGCAGTACTTC. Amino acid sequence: CASSPELPGQGEGEQYF.

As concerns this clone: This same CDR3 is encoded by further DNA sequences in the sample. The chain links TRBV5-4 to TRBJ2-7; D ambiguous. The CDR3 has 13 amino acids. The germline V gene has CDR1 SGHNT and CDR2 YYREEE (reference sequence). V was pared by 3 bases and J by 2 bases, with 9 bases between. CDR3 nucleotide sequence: TGTGCCAGCAGCTCTGACCGAGCCTACGAGCAGTACTTC. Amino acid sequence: CASSSDRAYEQYF. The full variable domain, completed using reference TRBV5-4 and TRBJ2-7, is ETGVTQSPTHLIKTRGQQVTLRCSSQSGHNTVSWYQQALGQGPQFIFQYYREEENGRGNFPPRFSGLQFPNYSSELNVNALELDDSALYLCASSSDRAYEQYFGPGTRLTVT.

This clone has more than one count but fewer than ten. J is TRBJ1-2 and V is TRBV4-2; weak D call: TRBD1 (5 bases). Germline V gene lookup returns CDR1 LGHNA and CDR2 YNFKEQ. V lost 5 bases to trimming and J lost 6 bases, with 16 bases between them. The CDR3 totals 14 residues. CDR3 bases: TGTGCCAGCAGCTGGACGGAGGGGTTTGATGGCTACACCTTC. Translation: CASSWTEGFDGYTF.